The 31 T cell receptor beta chains below were found in one sample sequenced in a study of blood T cell repertoires in COVID-19. TCRdb's copy holds only in-frame clones and misses some; the assay was immunoSEQ multiplex PCR. The sample records 88,000 or so clones, 70% to 90% being singletons. Sequencing input: peripheral blood. All receptors derive from a man aged 60-69 years with acute or convalescent COVID-19.

This chain links TRBV21-1 with TRBJ2-3; the table gives TRBD2 as D, unverified against the DNA. TRBV21-1 is shown as a pseudogene. This CDR3 has 18 amino acids. The CDR3 region has the DNA TGTGCCAGCAGCAAATCGCAAGCGGGGGGGCAGGGCACAGATACGCAGTATTTT. Its translation: CASSKSQAGGQGTDTQYF.

This clone was counted a few times. The chain uses TRBV29-1 and TRBJ1-2; no clear D. Deletions cut 5 bases from V and 3 bases from J, with 10 bases between. This CDR3 is 12 amino acids long. Germline V CDR1 and CDR2: SQVTM, ANQGSEA. Here the CDR3 DNA reads TGCAGCGTTTTCCCCTCCGACTATGGCTACACCTTC. Translated: CSVFPSDYGYTF.

The gene calls are TRBV29-1 and TRBJ1-4; D is uncertain. Between the trimmed V and J ends, which lost 1 base and 6 bases, there was a span of 3 bases. The CDR3 has 11 residues. Germline V gene data show CDR1 as SQVTM and CDR2 as ANQGSEA. The DNA of the CDR3 is TGCAGCGTTGAAGCGGATGAAAAACTGTTTTTT. As protein: CSVEADEKLFF.

The CDR3 DNA reads as TGTGCCAGCAGCCCTACTTTGGGACAGTTGGGAAATTCACCCCTCCACTTT. Its protein is CASSPTLGQLGNSPLHF. This chain joins TRBV7-9 and TRBJ1-6; 7 bases line up with TRBD1. V shed 5 bases, J shed 7 bases, and the junction held 14 bases outside the gene matches. Germline V CDR1 and CDR2: SEHNR, FQNEAQ (reference sequence). The CDR3 covers 17 residues.

The chain has TRBV5-1 and TRBJ1-1; weak D call: TRBD1 (5 bases). The CDR3 runs to 15 residues. Trimming took off 4 bases at V and 1 base at J, with 14 bases between the two ends. Germline V gene data show CDR1 as SGHRS and CDR2 as YFSETQ. The CDR3 DNA is TGCGCCAGCAGCCAGGGCGGGGCTGGGAACACTGAAGCTTTCTTT. The encoded protein is CASSQGGAGNTEAFF.

This clone occurred a few times. The chain is built from TRBV19 and TRBJ1-1; 7 bases align to TRBD1. Trimming removed 4 bases from V and 6 bases from J; junction bases left unmatched: 8. Germline assignment: CDR1 LNHDA and CDR2 SQIVND (reference sequence). The CDR3 contains 14 residues. DNA of the CDR3: TGTGCCAGTAGTACGCACGGGACAGTCGCTGAAGCTTTCTTT. Translation gives CASSTHGTVAEAFF.

The rearrangement links TRBV5-1 to TRBJ2-1; TRBD2 is a possible D gene (6 bases). CDR3 length: 11 residues. V was cut by 7 bases and J by 6 bases, with 8 bases left in between. The germline V gene has CDR1 SGHRS and CDR2 YFSETQ. The CDR3 sequence is CASRDFNEQFF. In DNA form, the CDR3 reads TGCGCCAGCCGGGACTTCAATGAGCAGTTCTTC.

The chain couples TRBV5-4 to TRBJ2-1; TRBD2 aligns across 7 bases. Germline CDR1 and CDR2: SGHNT and YYREEE (reference sequence). The CDR3 sequence is 16 residues long. V shed 4 bases, J shed 6 bases, and the junction held 13 bases outside the gene matches. The CDR3 sequence is CASSMGTGTKSNEQFF. CDR3 nucleotide sequence: TGTGCCAGCAGCATGGGAACCGGGACTAAGTCCAATGAGCAGTTCTTC.

The chain uses TRBV5-4 and TRBJ2-3; 12 bases line up with TRBD2. The germline V gene encodes CDR1 SGHNT and CDR2 YYREEE (reference sequence). V trimming: 4 bases; J trimming: 7 bases; junction bases outside the gene matches: 10. This CDR3 has 16 amino acids. The CDR3 sequence: CASSHPLAGGQHTQYF. The CDR3 coding sequence is TGTGCCAGCAGCCACCCTCTAGCGGGGGGGCAACATACGCAGTATTTT. The whole variable domain, filled in from reference TRBV5-4 and TRBJ2-3, reads ETGVTQSPTHLIKTRGQQVTLRCSSQSGHNTVSWYQQALGQGPQFIFQYYREEENGRGNFPPRFSGLQFPNYSSELNVNALELDDSALYLCASSHPLAGGQHTQYFGPGTRLTVL.

The gene calls are TRBV9 and TRBJ2-7; 7 positions match TRBD1. Germline assignment: CDR1 SGDLS and CDR2 YYNGEE. Trimming at V came to 6 bases and at J to 3 bases, leaving 9 bases not matched to a gene. This CDR3 has 14 residues. The CDR3 here is CASTPGTANYEQYF. The DNA of the CDR3 is TGTGCCAGCACTCCCGGGACAGCGAACTACGAGCAGTACTTC.

The chain recombines TRBV6-2 or TRBV6-3 with TRBJ2-1; D is uncertain. Trimming took 0 bases from V and 9 from J, leaving 6 bases between them. Germline lookup yields CDR1 MNHEY and CDR2 SVGEGT. The CDR3 sequence is 12 residues long. The CDR3 DNA follows: TGTGCCAGCAGTTACTCGACTGGTGAGCAGTTCTTC. Its protein product is CASSYSTGEQFF.

The chain links TRBV6-5 to TRBJ1-1; D is ambiguous. Trimming left V 6 bases short and J 3 bases short, with 11 bases between. Germline V CDR1 and CDR2: MNHEY, SVGAGI. The CDR3 is 13 residues long. CDR3 in DNA: TGTGCCAGCAGCCAAGGAGGGTACACTGAAGCTTTCTTT. Translation: CASSQGGYTEAFF.

This chain links TRBV30 with TRBJ2-7; tentative D call: TRBD2 (5 bases). Between the trimmed V and J ends, which lost 5 bases and 2 bases, there was a span of 7 bases. This CDR3 spans 11 amino acids. Germline CDR1 is GTSNPN and CDR2 is SVGIG (reference sequence). CDR3 loop: CAWGSAYEQYF. DNA for the CDR3: TGTGCCTGGGGTAGCGCCTACGAGCAGTACTTC. Drawing the rest from reference TRBV30 and TRBJ2-7, the complete variable domain is SQTIHQWPATLVQPVGSPLSLECTVEGTSNPNLYWYRQAAGRGLQLLFYSVGIGQISSEVPQNLSASRPQDRQFILSSKKLLLSDSGFYLCAWGSAYEQYFGPGTRLTVT.

The chain carries TRBV21-1 and TRBJ2-7; TRBD2, the table's D call, was not compared with the DNA. TRBV21-1 is a pseudogene. The CDR3 loop spans 19 amino acids. CDR3 bases: TGTGCCAGCAGCGCCCGACAGACTAGCGGATACTGGGATCCCTACGAGCAGTACTTC. Translation gives CASSARQTSGYWDPYEQYF.

CDR3 residues: CASSLATSGGTQYF. CDR3 nucleotides: TGCGCCAGCAGCTTGGCCACTAGCGGGGGTACGCAGTATTTT. The J gene is TRBJ2-3, the V gene TRBV5-1, with TRBD2 matching 11 bases. CDR1 and CDR2 from the germline V gene are SGHRS and YFSETQ. With V trimmed by 0 bases and J by 8 bases, 2 bases remained unmatched. This CDR3 contains 14 residues.

The chain uses TRBV7-9 and TRBJ1-1, with 9 bases identical to TRBD1. CDR1 and CDR2 (germline): SEHNR, FQNEAQ (reference sequence). The CDR3 has 17 amino acids. With V trimmed by 5 bases and J by 3 bases, 13 bases remained unmatched. The DNA for the CDR3 is TGTGCCAGCAGCCCTCCCACCGGGACAGGGTGGGACACTGAAGCTTTCTTT. Amino acid sequence: CASSPPTGTGWDTEAFF.

V usage is TRBV3-1 (or the pseudogene TRBV3-2) and J usage is TRBJ1-1; possibly TRBD1 for D (6 bases). Looked up from germline, CDR1 is LGHDT and CDR2 is YNNKEL (reference sequence). This CDR3 has 13 amino acids. Trimming shortened V by 5 bases and J by 1 base, and 8 bases separated the two germline ends. The CDR3 nucleotides read TGTGCCAGCAGCGAACAGGGGAACACTGAAGCTTTCTTT. This encodes CASSEQGNTEAFF.

This chain connects TRBV6-5 to TRBJ1-5; the D gene is possibly TRBD1 (5 bases). CDR3 size: 13 residues. The germline V gene encodes CDR1 MNHEY and CDR2 SVGAGI. V gave up 8 bases and J gave up 2 bases, with 10 bases separating them. CDR3 protein: CASATVGNQPQHF. CDR3 bases: TGTGCCAGCGCGACAGTGGGCAATCAGCCCCAGCATTTT.

The chain uses TRBV30 and TRBJ2-1; D unresolved. Trimming shortened V by 2 bases and J by 5 bases, and 7 bases separated the two germline ends. Germline CDR1 GTSNPN, CDR2 SVGIG (reference sequence). This CDR3 region has 12 residues. CDR3 bases: TGTGCCTGGAGTTCCCGGGACAATGAGCAGTTCTTC. This encodes CAWSSRDNEQFF.

The chain has TRBV19 and TRBJ2-6; 7 nucleotides align to TRBD1. CDR1 is LNHDA, CDR2 SQIVND, per germline (reference sequence). The CDR3 extends over 17 amino acids. The trim removed 4 bases at V and 0 bases at J, leaving 6 bases unmatched. The CDR3 DNA is TGTGCCAGTAGTACACGGGACAGACGCTCTGGGGCCAACGTCCTGACTTTC. This sequence encodes CASSTRDRRSGANVLTF.

The chain combines TRBV14 with TRBJ2-3; 10 nucleotides match TRBD2. V dropped 4 bases and J dropped 6; count of bases not matched to a gene: 7. CDR1 is SGHDN and CDR2 is FVKESK in the germline V gene. This CDR3 contains 15 residues. CDR3 sequence: CASSRSLAGWDTQYF. Here the CDR3 DNA reads TGTGCCAGCAGCCGATCACTAGCGGGGTGGGATACGCAGTATTTT.

The genes are TRBV7-2 and TRBJ2-3; D unclear. CDR3 length: 11 residues. The germline CDR1 and CDR2 sequences are SGHTA and FQGNSA. V lost 5 bases and J lost 4, with 4 bases in between. The CDR3 DNA follows: TGTGCCAGCAGCCTTGCAGATACGCAGTATTTT. Translating gives CASSLADTQYF.

The chain joins TRBV7-9 to TRBJ2-1; possibly TRBD1 for D (5 bases). V was trimmed by 5 bases and J by 3 bases, leaving 17 bases between them. The germline gives CDR1 SEHNR, CDR2 FQNEAQ (reference sequence). The CDR3 has 16 residues. Here the CDR3 DNA reads TGTGCCAGCAGCCCGACAGATGAACCTAGCTACAATGAGCAGTTCTTC. It specifies CASSPTDEPSYNEQFF.

The chain recombines TRBV6-1 with TRBJ1-2, with TRBD1 identical over 8 bases. Germline CDR1 reads MNHNS; CDR2 reads SASEGT. The V segment lost 4 bases and the J segment 1 base; nucleotides outside the gene matches: 8. This CDR3 spans 16 amino acids. The CDR3 reads CASSVTGAADNYGYTF. The CDR3 DNA reads TGTGCCAGCAGTGTGACAGGGGCTGCAGATAACTATGGCTACACCTTC.

V is TRBV2 and J is TRBJ2-1; TRBD2 agrees at 12 bases. CDR1 is SNHLY and CDR2 is FYNNEI in the germline V gene. This CDR3 spans 14 amino acids. V lost 9 bases, J lost 8 bases, and 8 bases stayed unmatched. The CDR3 reads CARARLAGEHEQFF. In DNA form, the CDR3 reads TGTGCCAGGGCCCGACTAGCGGGAGAACATGAGCAGTTCTTC.

The chain couples TRBV3-1 (or the pseudogene TRBV3-2) to TRBJ2-1; 10 nucleotides line up with TRBD2. V lost 0 bases, J lost 10 bases, and 6 bases stayed unmatched. This CDR3 spans 15 amino acids. Germline V gene data show CDR1 as LGHDT and CDR2 as YNNKEL (reference sequence). Written as DNA, the CDR3 is TGTGCCAGCAGCCAAGACCTAGCGGGAGCAGGGGAGCAGTTCTTC. As protein: CASSQDLAGAGEQFF.

In its sample, this clone was seen once. The chain joins TRBV5-6 to TRBJ1-2, with D perhaps matching TRBD1 (6 bases). The CDR3 runs to 16 residues. Per the germline V gene, CDR1 is SGHDT and CDR2 is YYEEEE. V was trimmed by 4 bases and J by 0 bases, leaving 16 bases between them. The CDR3 loop is CASSAGTLRTNYGYTF. The CDR3 DNA is TGTGCCAGCAGCGCAGGGACATTAAGAACTAACTATGGCTACACCTTC.

The chain's CDR3 is CASSPLAGQYQETQYF. The CDR3 nucleotides read TGTGCCAGCAGCCCCCTAGCGGGCCAGTACCAAGAGACCCAGTACTTC. The chain couples TRBV7-9 to TRBJ2-5; TRBD2 matches at 8 bases. V dropped 5 bases and J dropped 0; count of bases not matched to a gene: 8. The germline gives CDR1 SEHNR, CDR2 FQNEAQ (reference sequence). This CDR3 has 16 amino acids.

The chain has TRBV29-1 and TRBJ1-4; D call uncertain. Germline assignment: CDR1 SQVTM and CDR2 ANQGSEA. The CDR3 runs to 13 residues. Between the trimmed V and J ends, which lost 6 bases and 6 bases, there was a span of 14 bases. CDR3 sequence reads: CSVRVGRHEKLFF. CDR3 nucleotides: TGCAGCGTCAGAGTGGGGAGGCATGAAAAACTGTTTTTT.

The chain couples TRBV2 to TRBJ2-2; TRBD2 matches at 10 bases. Germline CDR1 is SNHLY and CDR2 is FYNNEI. The trim removed 6 bases at V and 5 bases at J, leaving 6 bases unmatched. The CDR3 has 15 residues. CDR3 DNA sequence: TGTGCCAGCAGGGGGACTAGCGAGTTAACCGGGGAGCTGTTTTTT. Residues: CASRGTSELTGELFF. Using reference TRBV2 and TRBJ2-2 for the parts outside the CDR3, the full variable domain is EPEVTQTPSHQVTQMGQEVILRCVPISNHLYFYWYRQILGQKVEFLVSFYNNEISEKSEIFDDQFSVERPDGSNFTLKIRSTKLEDSAMYFCASRGTSELTGELFFGEGSRLTVL.

The rearrangement joins TRBV7-2 to TRBJ1-1, with 7 positions matching TRBD1. This CDR3 region has 15 residues. The germline gives CDR1 SGHTA, CDR2 FQGNSA. J lost 1 base, V lost 7 bases, and 9 bases had no gene match. The CDR3 DNA is TGTGCCAGCAAATTCCCTGGGACAGCGAACACTGAAGCTTTCTTT. As protein: CASKFPGTANTEAFF.